Included here is one T cell receptor beta chain sequence, with context. Antigen specificity is unknown. This entry is derived from a study of neoadjuvant anti-PD-1 for oral cavity cancer. Study summary: Patients mostly received three to four biweekly nivolumab doses at 3 mg/kg before surgery.

Patients had HPV-negative, locally advanced oral cavity squamous cell carcinoma. CDR1 is SGHVS and CDR2 is FNYEAQ in the germline V gene. V shed 0 bases and J shed 0 bases, with 6 bases lying between them. CDR3 length: 14 residues. Assay: immunoSEQ multiplex PCR; the TCRdb copy retains only in-frame clones and omits some. The table lists under 9,500 clones, 66% of them singletons. Study results and caveats: TCR analyses covered only a few patients per response group.

The sequence came from a person between 35 and 79 years old with oral cavity squamous cell carcinoma. The sample consisted of tumor tissue, taken before nivolumab (anti-PD-1) treatment. The V gene is TRBV7-6, the J gene TRBJ2-7; unclear D gene. The CDR3: CASSLAQRSYEQYF. The DNA of the CDR3 is TGTGCCAGCAGCTTAGCCCAGCGCTCCTACGAGCAGTACTTC. The full variable domain, rest sourced from reference TRBV7-6 and TRBJ2-7, is GAGVSQSPRYKVTKRGQDVALRCDPISGHVSLYWYRQALGQGPEFLTYFNYEAQQDKSGLPNDRFSAERPEGSISTLTIQRTEQRDSAMYRCASSLAQRSYEQYFGPGTRLTVT.